This T cell receptor beta chain was identified during a study of blood T cell repertoires in COVID-19. On the study more broadly: Sites across the United States, Italy and Spain contributed samples from acute and convalescent COVID-19. T cells, B-cell-depleted T cells, or PBMCs supplied cDNA or gDNA.

Seattle patients were enrolled while actively infected and followed longitudinally. Per the study methods: Reference gene primer amplification in the assay estimated nucleated cell counts. Produced via immunoSEQ multiplex PCR; TCRdb's table is partial and in-frame only. V, J and clone size derive from that table, while D and trimming were established from the DNA sequence. The sample shows 430,000 or so clones, 80% to 90% of them seen only once. This clone appeared once. CDR3 length: 15 residues. The germline V gene encodes CDR1 MNHEY and CDR2 SVGAGI. V was pared by 2 bases and J by 6 bases, with 6 bases of the junction left unmatched.

This clonotype originated in a man younger than 35 with COVID-19, enrolled during active disease. Sequencing was carried out using peripheral blood. V and J are TRBV6-5 and TRBJ1-2; 10 bases are a match to TRBD1. CDR3 sequence (DNA): TGTGCCAGCAGTTACGACAGGGGGCCCGTCGATGGCTACACCTTC. Residues: CASSYDRGPVDGYTF.